Shown below are 16 T cell receptor beta chains from a single sample sequenced in a study of T cells after yellow fever vaccination. One entry per CDR3 protein, called by TCRdb with MiXCR from the 5' RACE reads. The sample has under 400,000 distinct CDR3 sequences, around a tenth seen once; the top ten hold less than 20%. This specimen consisted of PBMCs, obtained on the day of the first yellow fever vaccination. Receptors originate from a man aged 18-30 years who received the YFV17D yellow fever vaccine.

This clonotype was recorded a few times. The CDR3 loop reads CASSWQGSEGYTF. CDR3 coding DNA: TGCGCCAGCAGCTGGCAGGGTTCCGAGGGCTACACCTTC. The chain couples TRBV5-1 to TRBJ1-2; the D gene is possibly TRBD1 (5 bases). Germline assignment: CDR1 SGHRS and CDR2 YFSETQ. V was cut by 3 bases and J by 8 bases, with 14 bases left in between. The CDR3 sequence is 13 residues long.

This clonotype turned up a few times. The chain couples TRBV12-3 or TRBV12-4 to TRBJ2-5; perhaps TRBD1 as D (6 bases). The CDR3 runs to 13 residues. V was shortened by 5 bases and J by 5 bases, with 12 bases between the two germline ends. CDR3 in DNA: TGTGCCAGCAGTCTCGACAGGCGGGAGACCCAGTACTTC. Protein: CASSLDRRETQYF.

This clonotype has only a few counts. This chain links TRBV9 with TRBJ1-2; no clear D. This CDR3 spans 16 amino acids. The V gene lost 2 bases and the J gene lost 4 bases, with 18 bases spanning the gap. The germline gives CDR1 SGDLS, CDR2 YYNGEE. CDR3 sequence (DNA): TGTGCCAGCAGCGTGAGGGCCCAGGCTGGTAGCTATGGCTACACCTTC. Translating gives CASSVRAQAGSYGYTF.

This clonotype was seen more than once but under ten times. The J gene is TRBJ1-1, the V gene TRBV9, with TRBD1 as a possible D gene (5 bases). Germline CDR1 and CDR2: SGDLS and YYNGEE. The ends were cut back, 0 bases at V and 1 base at J, with 16 bases in the middle. This CDR3 has 17 amino acids. The CDR3 sequence is CASSVARDYTANTEAFF. CDR3 sequence (DNA): TGTGCCAGCAGCGTAGCAAGGGACTACACAGCGAACACTGAAGCTTTCTTT.

The J gene is TRBJ2-5, the V gene TRBV28, with 8 bases identical to TRBD2. The CDR3 contains 13 residues. Germline V CDR1 and CDR2: MDHEN, SYDVKM. With 5 bases clipped from V and 5 bases from J, the junction kept 4 bases outside the gene matches. CDR3 nucleotides: TGTGCCAGCAGTACCCCGGGGGGGGAGACCCAGTACTTC. This translates into CASSTPGGETQYF.

This clonotype was seen ten or more times. The chain links TRBV7-2 to TRBJ2-1; tentative D call: TRBD2 (5 bases). Germline V lookup: CDR1 SGHTA, CDR2 FQGNSA. This CDR3 is 12 amino acids long. V lost 3 bases and J lost 7, with 7 bases in between. The CDR3 DNA sequence: TGTGCCAGCAGCTTGCAGCGGAATGAGCAGTTCTTC. Translated: CASSLQRNEQFF.

In this sample, this clonotype turned up a few times. The chain couples TRBV5-1 to TRBJ2-7; D might be TRBD1 or TRBD2, each matching 5 bases. The germline gives CDR1 SGHRS, CDR2 YFSETQ. V gave up 2 bases and J gave up 7 bases, with 13 bases separating them. The CDR3 totals 13 residues. CDR3 amino acids: CASSFQRGEEQYF. CDR3 DNA: TGCGCCAGCAGCTTCCAGAGAGGGGAAGAGCAGTACTTC.

This clonotype was seen at least ten times. This chain uses TRBV2 with TRBJ2-5, with 7 bases matching TRBD2. Losses at the gene ends were 6 bases for V and 1 base for J; bases not matched to a gene: 2. CDR1 is SNHLY, CDR2 FYNNEI, per germline. This CDR3 has 13 amino acids. The CDR3 loop reads CASRRGSQETQYF. The CDR3 region has the DNA TGTGCCAGCAGGCGGGGGTCCCAAGAGACCCAGTACTTC.

This clonotype was found a few times. J is TRBJ2-1 and V is TRBV2; the D gene is possibly TRBD2 (7 bases). Trimming removed 6 bases at V and 0 bases at J, with 12 bases between. Germline V lookup: CDR1 SNHLY, CDR2 FYNNEI. The CDR3 extends over 15 amino acids. CDR3 protein: CASRARGGSYNEQFF. In DNA form, the CDR3 reads TGTGCCAGCAGGGCGAGGGGGGGCTCCTACAATGAGCAGTTCTTC.

The chain links TRBV23-1 to TRBJ2-1, with 9 nucleotides matching TRBD1. TRBV23-1 is annotated as an ORF whose role is uncertain. V shed 7 bases, J shed 11 bases, and the junction held 12 bases outside the gene matches. CDR3 size: 14 residues. CDR3 nucleotide sequence: TGCGCCAGCACCAGTCCCGGGACAGGGTTCAAGCAGTTCTTC. This encodes CASTSPGTGFKQFF.

The V call is TRBV12-3 or TRBV12-4, the J call TRBJ1-2; D is undetermined. Trimming took off 4 bases at V and 0 bases at J, with 6 bases between the two ends. The CDR3 contains 13 residues. The CDR3 protein is CASSSVANYGYTF. Here the CDR3 DNA reads TGTGCCAGCAGTTCAGTAGCTAACTATGGCTACACCTTC.

The chain links TRBV7-9 to TRBJ2-5; D unresolved. The germline V gene encodes CDR1 SEHNR and CDR2 FQNEAQ (reference sequence). This CDR3 contains 15 residues. Trimming left V 0 bases short and J 3 bases short, with 11 bases between. CDR3 amino acids: CASSLAIGRKETQYF. CDR3 sequence (DNA): TGTGCCAGCAGCTTAGCAATCGGCAGAAAAGAGACCCAGTACTTC.

The chain links TRBV29-1 to TRBJ2-7; D is possibly TRBD1 (5 bases). Germline-derived CDR1 and CDR2 are SQVTM and ANQGSEA. This CDR3 contains 13 residues. Trimming took 3 bases from V and 6 from J, leaving 15 bases between them. CDR3 residues: CSVEIRAPGEQYF. Written as DNA, the CDR3 is TGCAGCGTTGAGATCAGGGCGCCGGGCGAGCAGTACTTC.

The chain combines TRBV20-1 with TRBJ1-4; 8 bases map to TRBD1. J lost 7 bases, V lost 6 bases, and 7 bases had no gene match. The CDR3 runs 13 residues. The germline V gene encodes CDR1 DFQATT and CDR2 SNEGSKA (reference sequence). CDR3 nucleotides: TGCAGTGCCTGGACAGGGAGTGGTGAAAAACTGTTTTTT. Residues: CSAWTGSGEKLFF.

This rearrangement joins TRBV11-2 to TRBJ2-2; no clear D gene. Trimming took off 0 bases at V and 8 bases at J, with 4 bases between the two ends. The CDR3 loop spans 12 amino acids. Germline loops: CDR1 SGHAT, CDR2 FQNNGV. The CDR3: CASSLENGELFF. CDR3 DNA: TGTGCCAGCAGCTTAGAAAATGGGGAGCTGTTTTTT.

This rearrangement joins TRBV29-1 to TRBJ1-1; D may be TRBD1 (5 bases). Trimming pared 7 bases from V and 3 bases from J, leaving 9 bases between. Germline CDR1 and CDR2: SQVTM and ANQGSEA. The length of the CDR3 is 11 residues. CDR3 in DNA: TGCAGCGGGGACCGGGACACTGAAGCTTTCTTT. Protein sequence: CSGDRDTEAFF.